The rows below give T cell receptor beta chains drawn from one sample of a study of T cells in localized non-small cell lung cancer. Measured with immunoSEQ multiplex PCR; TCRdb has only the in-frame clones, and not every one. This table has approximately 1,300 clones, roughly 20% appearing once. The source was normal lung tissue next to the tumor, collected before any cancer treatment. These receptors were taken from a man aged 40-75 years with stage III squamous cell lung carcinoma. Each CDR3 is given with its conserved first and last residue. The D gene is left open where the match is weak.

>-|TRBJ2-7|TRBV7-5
CASSLGVNSYEQYF
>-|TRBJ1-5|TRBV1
CASSQDWTENQPQHF
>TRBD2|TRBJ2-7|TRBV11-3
CASSFMEVAGVQQYF
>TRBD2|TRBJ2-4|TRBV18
CASSQTSPGGLAKNIQYF
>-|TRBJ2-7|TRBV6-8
CASSGGTADYEQYF
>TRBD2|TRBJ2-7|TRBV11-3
CASSGRAGKSYEQYF
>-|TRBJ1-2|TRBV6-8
CASSYGDYGYTF
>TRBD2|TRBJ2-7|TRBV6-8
CASSSLRTSDAYEQYF
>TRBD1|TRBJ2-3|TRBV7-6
CASSPGQITDTQYF
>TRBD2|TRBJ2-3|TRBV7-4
CASSSRLAGGTDTQYF
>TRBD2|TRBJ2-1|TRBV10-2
CASSDLAGAANEQFF
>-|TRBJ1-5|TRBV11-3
CASSLHNSNQPQHF
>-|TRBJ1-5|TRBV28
CASSSPPGDQPQHF